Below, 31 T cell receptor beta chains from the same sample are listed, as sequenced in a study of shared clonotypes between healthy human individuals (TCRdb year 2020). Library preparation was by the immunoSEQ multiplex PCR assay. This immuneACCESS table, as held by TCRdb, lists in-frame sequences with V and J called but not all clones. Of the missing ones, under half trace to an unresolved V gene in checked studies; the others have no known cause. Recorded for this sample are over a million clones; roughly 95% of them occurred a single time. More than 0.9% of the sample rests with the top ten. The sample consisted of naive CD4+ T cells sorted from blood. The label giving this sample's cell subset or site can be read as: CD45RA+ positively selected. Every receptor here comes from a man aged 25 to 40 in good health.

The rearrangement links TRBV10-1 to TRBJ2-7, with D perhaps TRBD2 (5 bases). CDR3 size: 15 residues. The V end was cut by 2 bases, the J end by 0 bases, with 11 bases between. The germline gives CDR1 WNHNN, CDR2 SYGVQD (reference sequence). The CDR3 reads CASSEAGISSYEQYF. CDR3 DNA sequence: TGCGCCAGCAGTGAGGCGGGCATCTCCTCCTACGAGCAGTACTTC.

Here the CDR3 reads CSYTRGGNQPQHF. The CDR3 coding sequence is TGCAGCTACACGAGGGGAGGAAATCAGCCCCAGCATTTT. The V and J genes are TRBV29-1 and TRBJ1-5; perhaps TRBD1 as D (5 bases). V lost 8 bases and J lost 4, with 15 bases in between. CDR1 and CDR2 (germline): SQVTM, ANQGSEA. The CDR3 runs to 13 residues.

CDR3 protein: CASSLVLAGANEQFF. CDR3 DNA sequence: TGTGCCAGCAGTTTAGTGCTAGCGGGAGCCAATGAGCAGTTCTTC. The J gene is TRBJ2-1, the V gene TRBV28, with TRBD2 identical over 10 bases. The trim removed 2 bases at V and 6 bases at J, leaving 4 bases unmatched. The CDR3 extends over 15 amino acids. Per the germline V gene, CDR1 is MDHEN and CDR2 is SYDVKM.

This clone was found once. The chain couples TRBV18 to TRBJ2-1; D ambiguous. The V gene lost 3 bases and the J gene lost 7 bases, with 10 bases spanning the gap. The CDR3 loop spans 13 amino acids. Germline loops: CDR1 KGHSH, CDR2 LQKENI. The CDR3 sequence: CASSPPVANEQFF. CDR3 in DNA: TGTGCCAGCTCACCCCCGGTGGCAAATGAGCAGTTCTTC.

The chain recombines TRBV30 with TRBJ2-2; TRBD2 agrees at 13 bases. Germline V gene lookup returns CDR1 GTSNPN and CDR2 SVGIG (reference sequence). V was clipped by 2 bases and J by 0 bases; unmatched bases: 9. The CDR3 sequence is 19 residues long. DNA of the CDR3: TGTGCCTGGAGTCGATCCTGGACTAGCGGGAGTTCGAACACCGGGGAGCTGTTTTTT. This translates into CAWSRSWTSGSSNTGELFF.

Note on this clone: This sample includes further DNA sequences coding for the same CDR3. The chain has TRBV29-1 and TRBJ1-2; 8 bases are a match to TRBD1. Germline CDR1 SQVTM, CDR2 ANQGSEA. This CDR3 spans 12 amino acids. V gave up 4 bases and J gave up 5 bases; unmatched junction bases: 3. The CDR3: CSVVGTGYGYTF. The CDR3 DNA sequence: TGCAGCGTTGTTGGGACAGGTTATGGCTACACCTTC.

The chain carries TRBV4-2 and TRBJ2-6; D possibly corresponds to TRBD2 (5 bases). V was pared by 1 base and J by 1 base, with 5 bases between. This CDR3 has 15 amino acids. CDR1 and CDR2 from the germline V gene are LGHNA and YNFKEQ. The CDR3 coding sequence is TGTGCCAGCAGCCAAGGAGGGTCTGGGGCCAACGTCCTGACTTTC. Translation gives CASSQGGSGANVLTF.

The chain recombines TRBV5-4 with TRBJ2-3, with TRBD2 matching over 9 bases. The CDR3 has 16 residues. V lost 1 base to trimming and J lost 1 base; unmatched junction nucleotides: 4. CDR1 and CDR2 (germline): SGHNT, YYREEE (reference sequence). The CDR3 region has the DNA TGTGCCAGCAGCTTGAGTAGCGGGAGCGGCACAGATACGCAGTATTTT. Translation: CASSLSSGSGTDTQYF.

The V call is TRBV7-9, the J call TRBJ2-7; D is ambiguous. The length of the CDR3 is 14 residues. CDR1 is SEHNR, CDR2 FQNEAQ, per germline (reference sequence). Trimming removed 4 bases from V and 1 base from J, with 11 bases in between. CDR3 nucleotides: TGTGCCAGCAGCTCCCAACGACCATCCTACGAGCAGTACTTC. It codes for CASSSQRPSYEQYF.

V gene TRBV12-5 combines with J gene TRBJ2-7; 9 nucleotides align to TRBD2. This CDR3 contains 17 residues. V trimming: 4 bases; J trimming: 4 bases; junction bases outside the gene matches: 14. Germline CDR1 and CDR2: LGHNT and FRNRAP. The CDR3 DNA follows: TGTGCTAGTGGTTCGCTCAATATAGCGGGAGAAAGGTACGAGCAGTACTTC. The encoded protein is CASGSLNIAGERYEQYF.

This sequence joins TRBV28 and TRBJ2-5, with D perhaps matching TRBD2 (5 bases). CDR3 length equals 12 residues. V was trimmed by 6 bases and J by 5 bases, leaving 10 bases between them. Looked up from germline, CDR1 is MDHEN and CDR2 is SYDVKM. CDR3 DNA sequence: TGTGCCAGCAGACTCCCGGGGGAGACCCAGTACTTC. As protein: CASRLPGETQYF.

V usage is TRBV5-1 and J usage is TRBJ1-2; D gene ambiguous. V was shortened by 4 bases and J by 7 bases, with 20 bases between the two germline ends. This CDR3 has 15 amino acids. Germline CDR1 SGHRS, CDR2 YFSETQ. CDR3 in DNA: TGCGCCAGCAGCCCTGGGGAGGGCGGCCATGGTGGCTACACCTTC. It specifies CASSPGEGGHGGYTF. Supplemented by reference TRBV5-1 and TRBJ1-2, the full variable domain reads KAGVTQTPRYLIKTRGQQVTLSCSPISGHRSVSWYQQTPGQGLQFLFEYFSETQRNKGNFPGRFSGRQFSNSRSEMNVSTLELGDSALYLCASSPGEGGHGGYTFGSGTRLTVV.

CDR3 sequence: CASSVRQGQGADTQYF. The CDR3 DNA is TGTGCCAGCAGTGTGCGTCAGGGACAGGGGGCAGATACGCAGTATTTT. The chain uses TRBV6-1 and TRBJ2-3; 11 nucleotides agree with TRBD1. There are 16 residues in the CDR3. Germline V CDR1 and CDR2: MNHNS, SASEGT. V shed 4 bases and J 4 bases; nucleotides not matched to a gene: 7.

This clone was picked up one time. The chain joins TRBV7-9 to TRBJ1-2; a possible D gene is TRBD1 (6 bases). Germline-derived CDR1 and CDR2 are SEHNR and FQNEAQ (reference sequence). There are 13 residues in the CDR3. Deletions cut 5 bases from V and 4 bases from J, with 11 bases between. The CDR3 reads CASSQTGSYGYTF. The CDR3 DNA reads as TGTGCCAGCAGCCAGACAGGATCCTATGGCTACACCTTC.

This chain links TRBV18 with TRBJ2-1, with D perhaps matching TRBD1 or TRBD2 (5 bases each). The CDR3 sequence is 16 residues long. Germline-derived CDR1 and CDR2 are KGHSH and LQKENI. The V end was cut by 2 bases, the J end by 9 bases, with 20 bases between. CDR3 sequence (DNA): TGTGCCAGCTCACCAATTTACCGTTCCGGGGCGGGTGAGCAGTTCTTC. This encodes CASSPIYRSGAGEQFF.

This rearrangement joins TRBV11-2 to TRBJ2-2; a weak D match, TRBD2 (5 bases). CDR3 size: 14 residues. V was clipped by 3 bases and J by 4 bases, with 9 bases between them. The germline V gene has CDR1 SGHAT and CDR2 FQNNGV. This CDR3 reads CASSFGRLTGELFF. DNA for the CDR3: TGTGCCAGCAGCTTTGGGAGACTCACCGGGGAGCTGTTTTTT.

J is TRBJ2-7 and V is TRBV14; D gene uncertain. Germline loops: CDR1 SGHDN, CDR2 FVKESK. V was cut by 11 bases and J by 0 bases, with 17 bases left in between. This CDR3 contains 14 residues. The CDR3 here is CAPSPRRNSYEQYF. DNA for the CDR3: TGTGCCCCTTCGCCTAGGCGGAACTCCTACGAGCAGTACTTC. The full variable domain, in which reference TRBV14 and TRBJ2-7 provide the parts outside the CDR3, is EAGVTQFPSHSVIEKGQTVTLRCDPISGHDNLYWYRRVMGKEIKFLLHFVKESKQDESGMPNNRFLAERTGGTYSTLKVQPAELEDSGVYFCAPSPRRNSYEQYFGPGTRLTVT.

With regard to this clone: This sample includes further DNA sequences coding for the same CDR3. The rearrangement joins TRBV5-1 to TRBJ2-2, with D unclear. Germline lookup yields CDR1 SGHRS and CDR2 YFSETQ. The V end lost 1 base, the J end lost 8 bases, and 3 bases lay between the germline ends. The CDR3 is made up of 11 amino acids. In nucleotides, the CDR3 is TGCGCCAGCAGCTTGCTTGGGGAGCTGTTTTTT. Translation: CASSLLGELFF.

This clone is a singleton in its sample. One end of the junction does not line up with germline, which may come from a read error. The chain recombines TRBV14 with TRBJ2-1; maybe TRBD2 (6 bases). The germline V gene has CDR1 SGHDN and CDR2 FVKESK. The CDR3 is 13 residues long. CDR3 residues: CVTRLAPSNEQFF. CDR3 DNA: TGCGTCACTCGGCTAGCGCCCTCCAATGAGCAGTTCTTC.

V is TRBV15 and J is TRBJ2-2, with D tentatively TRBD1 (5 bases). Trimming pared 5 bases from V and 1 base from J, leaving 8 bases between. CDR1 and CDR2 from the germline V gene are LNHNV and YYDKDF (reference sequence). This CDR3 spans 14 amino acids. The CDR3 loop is CATSVDRNTGELFF. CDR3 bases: TGTGCCACCAGCGTAGACAGGAACACCGGGGAGCTGTTTTTT.

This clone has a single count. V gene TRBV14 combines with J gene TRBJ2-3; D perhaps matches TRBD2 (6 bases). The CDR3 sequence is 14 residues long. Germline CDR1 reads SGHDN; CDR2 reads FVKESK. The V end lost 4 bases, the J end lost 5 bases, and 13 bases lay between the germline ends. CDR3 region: CASSRRTRGDTQYF. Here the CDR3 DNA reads TGTGCCAGCAGCCGAAGGACGCGGGGAGATACGCAGTATTTT.

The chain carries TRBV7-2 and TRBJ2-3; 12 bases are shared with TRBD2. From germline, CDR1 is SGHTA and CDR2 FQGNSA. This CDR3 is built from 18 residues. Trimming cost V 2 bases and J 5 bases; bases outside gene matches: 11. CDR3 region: CASSLRYPSGRVEDTQYF. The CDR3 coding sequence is TGTGCCAGCAGCTTACGCTACCCTAGCGGGAGGGTTGAAGATACGCAGTATTTT.

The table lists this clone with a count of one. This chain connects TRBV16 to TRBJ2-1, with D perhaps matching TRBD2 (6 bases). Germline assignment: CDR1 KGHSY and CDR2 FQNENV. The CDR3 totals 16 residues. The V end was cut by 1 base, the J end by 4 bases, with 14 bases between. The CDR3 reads CASSQFQAGAYNEQFF. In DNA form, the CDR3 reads TGTGCCAGCAGCCAATTCCAAGCGGGCGCATACAATGAGCAGTTCTTC.

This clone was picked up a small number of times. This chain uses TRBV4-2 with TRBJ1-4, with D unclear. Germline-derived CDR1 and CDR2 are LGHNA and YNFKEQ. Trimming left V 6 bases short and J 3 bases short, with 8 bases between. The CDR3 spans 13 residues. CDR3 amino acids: CASSSMANEKLFF. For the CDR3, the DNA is TGTGCCAGCAGTTCGATGGCTAATGAAAAACTGTTTTTT.

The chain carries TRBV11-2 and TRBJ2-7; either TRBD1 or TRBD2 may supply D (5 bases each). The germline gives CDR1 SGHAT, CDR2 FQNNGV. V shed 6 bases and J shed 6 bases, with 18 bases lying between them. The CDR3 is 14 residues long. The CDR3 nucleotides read TGTGCCAGCAGTTCCATCCGGGGCCCCGGCGAGCAGTACTTC. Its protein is CASSSIRGPGEQYF.

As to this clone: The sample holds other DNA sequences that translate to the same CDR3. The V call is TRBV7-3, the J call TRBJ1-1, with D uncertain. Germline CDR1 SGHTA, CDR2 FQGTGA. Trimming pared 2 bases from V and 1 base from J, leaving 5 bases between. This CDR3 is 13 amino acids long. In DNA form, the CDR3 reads TGTGCCAGCAGCTTATCGGGGAACACTGAAGCTTTCTTT. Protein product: CASSLSGNTEAFF.

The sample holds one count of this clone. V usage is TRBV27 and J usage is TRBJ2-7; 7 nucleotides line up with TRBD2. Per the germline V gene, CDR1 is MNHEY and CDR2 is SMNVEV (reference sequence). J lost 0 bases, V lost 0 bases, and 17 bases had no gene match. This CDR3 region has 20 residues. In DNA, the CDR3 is TGTGCCAGCAGTTTATCGGCCTGGCATGGGGGGGGGAACCACTCCTACGAGCAGTACTTC. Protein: CASSLSAWHGGGNHSYEQYF.

The CDR3 nucleotides are TGTGCCAGCAGCTACCTCCGGGACAGGGTTGTTGGGCAGCCCCAGCATTTT. The encoded protein is CASSYLRDRVVGQPQHF. The V and J genes are TRBV5-8 and TRBJ1-5, with 9 bases lining up with TRBD1. Trimming removed 3 bases from V and 7 bases from J; junction bases left unmatched: 14. The CDR3 covers 17 residues. CDR1 and CDR2 from the germline V gene are SGHTS and YDEGEE.

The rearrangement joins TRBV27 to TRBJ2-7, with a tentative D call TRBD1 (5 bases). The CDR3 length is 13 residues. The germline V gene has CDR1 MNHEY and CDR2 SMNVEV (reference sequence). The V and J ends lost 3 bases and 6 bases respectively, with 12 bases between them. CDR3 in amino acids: CASSFLGASEQYF. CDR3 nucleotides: TGTGCCAGCAGTTTTCTAGGGGCCTCCGAGCAGTACTTC.

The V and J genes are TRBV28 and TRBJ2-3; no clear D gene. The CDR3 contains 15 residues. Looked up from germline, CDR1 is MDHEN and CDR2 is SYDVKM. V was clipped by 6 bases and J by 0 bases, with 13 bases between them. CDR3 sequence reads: CASSLDAASTDTQYF. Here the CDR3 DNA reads TGTGCCAGCAGCCTTGACGCCGCTAGCACAGATACGCAGTATTTT.

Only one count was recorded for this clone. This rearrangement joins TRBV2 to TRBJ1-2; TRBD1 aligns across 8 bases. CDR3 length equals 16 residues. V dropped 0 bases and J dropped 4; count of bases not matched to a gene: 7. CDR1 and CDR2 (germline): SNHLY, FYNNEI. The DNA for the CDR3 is TGTGCCAGCAGTGAAGCCCCAGGGGGCGGAGGCTATGGCTACACCTTC. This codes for CASSEAPGGGGYGYTF.